The next 26 T cell receptor beta chains were all read from a single sample in a study of T cells in Graves' hyperthyroidism and ophthalmopathy. RNA transcripts served as the template for amplifying TCR beta CDR3 regions. First-round RT-PCR of the TCR CDR3 relied on the HTBI primer set. TCRdb recomputed calls from the multiplex PCR reads with MiXCR, one row per CDR3 protein. Of about 270,000 distinct CDR3 sequences in the sample, about 20% were seen once. The sample consisted of blood. These receptors all stem from a man aged 25 to 40 with Graves' ophthalmopathy.

The chain links TRBV11-1 to TRBJ2-1; D is perhaps TRBD1 or TRBD2 (5 bases each). The V end was cut by 5 bases, the J end by 7 bases, with 18 bases between. Germline assignment: CDR1 SGHAT and CDR2 FQDESV (reference sequence). The CDR3 sequence is 15 residues long. As DNA, the CDR3 is TGTGCCAGCAGCCCACCGGGACCCTTAACAAATGAGCAGTTCTTC. This gives the protein CASSPPGPLTNEQFF.

The chain joins TRBV6-1 to TRBJ1-5; 8 bases agree with TRBD1. This CDR3 region has 15 residues. Looked up from germline, CDR1 is MNHNS and CDR2 is SASEGT. The J segment lost 2 bases and the V segment lost 0 bases, leaving 0 bases of the junction unmatched. CDR3 region: CASSEAGQGNQPQHF. CDR3 DNA sequence: TGTGCCAGCAGTGAAGCGGGACAGGGCAATCAGCCCCAGCATTTT.

This chain joins TRBV20-1 and TRBJ2-7; 10 nucleotides line up with TRBD2. CDR3 length: 14 amino acids. With 0 bases clipped from V and 5 bases from J, the junction kept 4 bases outside the gene matches. Germline CDR1 is DFQATT and CDR2 is SNEGSKA (reference sequence). The CDR3 sequence is CSARETSGTDEQYF. The CDR3 DNA sequence: TGCAGTGCTAGAGAAACTAGCGGGACCGACGAGCAGTACTTC.

This chain uses TRBV15 with TRBJ1-4; D is unclear. The V end lost 6 bases, the J end lost 7 bases, and 15 bases lay between the germline ends. This CDR3 has 14 amino acids. In germline, CDR1 is LNHNV, CDR2 YYDKDF (reference sequence). For the CDR3, the DNA is TGTGCCACCAGAGACTCGGGGAGAGGTGAAAAACTGTTTTTT. It codes for CATRDSGRGEKLFF. Complete variable domain (other parts from reference TRBV15 and TRBJ1-4): DAMVIQNPRYQVTQFGKPVTLSCSQTLNHNVMYWYQQKSSQAPKLLFHYYDKDFNNEADTPDNFQSRRPNTSFCFLDIRSPGLGDTAMYLCATRDSGRGEKLFFGSGTQLSVL.

The rearrangement uses TRBV6-5 and TRBJ2-2; 10 bases map to TRBD2. J was trimmed by 5 bases and V by 2 bases; bases with no gene match: 2. Germline V CDR1 and CDR2: MNHEY, SVGAGI. CDR3 size: 15 residues. Written as DNA, the CDR3 is TGTGCCAGCAGTTACCAGACTAGCGGGACCGGGGAGCTGTTTTTT. The encoded protein is CASSYQTSGTGELFF.

Only a few counts were recorded for this clonotype. This chain links TRBV10-2 with TRBJ2-5; the match to TRBD2 covers 9 bases. With 4 bases clipped from V and 5 bases from J, the junction kept 8 bases outside the gene matches. The CDR3 consists of 15 residues. From germline, CDR1 is WSHSY and CDR2 SAAADI. The CDR3 loop reads CASSVSGSPGETQYF. The CDR3 region has the DNA TGCGCCAGCAGTGTTAGCGGGAGCCCGGGGGAGACCCAGTACTTC.

This clonotype was counted only a few times. V is TRBV10-3 and J is TRBJ1-1; D not certain. Deletions cut 3 bases from V and 1 base from J, with 12 bases between. This CDR3 has 15 residues. Germline values: CDR1 ENHRY, CDR2 SYGVKD. CDR3 coding DNA: TGTGCCATCAGTGATTGGGTTAAGGGGAACACTGAAGCTTTCTTT. Protein: CAISDWVKGNTEAFF.

The sample holds many counts of this clonotype. The chain joins TRBV2 to TRBJ1-3, with D uncertain. Trimming removed 10 bases from V and 0 bases from J, with 7 bases in between. The V gene's germline CDR1 is SNHLY and CDR2 FYNNEI. The CDR3 has 12 residues. CDR3 nucleotides: TGTGCCACCTCCGTCTCTGGAAACACCATATATTTT. It encodes CATSVSGNTIYF.

J is TRBJ1-5 and V is TRBV12-3 or TRBV12-4; D is undetermined. Trimming removed 2 bases from V and 7 bases from J, with 9 bases in between. The CDR3 length is 13 residues. CDR3 sequence reads: CASSLRVGQPQHF. The CDR3 DNA follows: TGTGCCAGCAGTTTAAGGGTCGGCCAGCCCCAGCATTTT.

This clonotype was seen at least ten times. J is TRBJ2-2 and V is TRBV7-6; the D gene is possibly TRBD1 (6 bases). The CDR3 covers 14 residues. V dropped 4 bases and J dropped 8 bases, with 14 bases sitting between them. Per germline, CDR1 SGHVS and CDR2 FNYEAQ. DNA for the CDR3: TGTGCCAGCAGCTCCACAGGGTACGCTGGGGAGCTGTTTTTT. It specifies CASSSTGYAGELFF.

This sequence joins TRBV20-1 and TRBJ2-5; no definite D call. From germline, CDR1 is DFQATT and CDR2 SNEGSKA (reference sequence). V was pared by 3 bases and J by 4 bases, with 12 bases between. The CDR3 consists of 13 residues. The CDR3 sequence is CSASMESPETQYF. In DNA, the CDR3 is TGCAGTGCTAGTATGGAATCTCCAGAGACCCAGTACTTC.

This clonotype has a handful of counts. The chain links TRBV2 to TRBJ2-7, with D perhaps assigned TRBD1 or TRBD2 (5 bases each). Germline values: CDR1 SNHLY, CDR2 FYNNEI. This CDR3 comprises 14 residues. V was shortened by 2 bases and J by 2 bases, with 10 bases between the two germline ends. The CDR3 here is CASSESGRAYEQYF. Here the CDR3 DNA reads TGTGCCAGCAGTGAAAGCGGCAGGGCCTACGAGCAGTACTTC.

This clonotype was picked up a small number of times. The genes are TRBV15 and TRBJ1-5, with no clear D. Trimming took off 1 base at V and 2 bases at J, with 15 bases between the two ends. This CDR3 region has 17 residues. Per germline, CDR1 LNHNV and CDR2 YYDKDF (reference sequence). The CDR3 nucleotides read TGTGCCACCAGCAGAGGCCCGGGCCCTGTCGGCAATCAGCCCCAGCATTTT. Translating gives CATSRGPGPVGNQPQHF.

In this sample, this clonotype turned up many times. The chain joins TRBV28 to TRBJ1-1; 11 bases align to TRBD1. The CDR3 covers 15 residues. CDR1 is MDHEN and CDR2 is SYDVKM in the germline V gene. With 6 bases clipped from V and 0 bases from J, the junction kept 3 bases outside the gene matches. The CDR3 bases are TGTGCCAGCAGGGAGGACAGGGGGCTGAACACTGAAGCTTTCTTT. It yields the protein CASREDRGLNTEAFF.

This clonotype was seen ten or more times. CDR3 protein: CASSPGLEQFF. The CDR3 DNA follows: TGTGCCAGCTCACCTGGGTTGGAGCAGTTCTTC. V and J are TRBV18 and TRBJ2-1; D ambiguous. The germline V gene encodes CDR1 KGHSH and CDR2 LQKENI. The germline V and J ends were trimmed by 3 bases and 10 bases, with 7 bases remaining between them. There are 11 residues in the CDR3.

In this sample, this clonotype turned up a few times. This chain joins TRBV7-6 and TRBJ1-1; possible D gene TRBD1, 6 bases. The CDR3 extends over 13 amino acids. Trimming left V 5 bases short and J 8 bases short, with 15 bases between. The germline CDR1 and CDR2 sequences are SGHVS and FNYEAQ. The CDR3 nucleotides are TGTGCCAGCAGCCTCAGGGGACACCTGGAAGCTTTCTTT. Translation: CASSLRGHLEAFF.

There are many counts of this clonotype. This chain connects TRBV6-1 to TRBJ1-1; 7 nucleotides agree with TRBD1. The CDR3 loop spans 13 amino acids. The junction had 10 bases not matched to a gene; V was cut back by 5 bases and J by 10 bases. Per germline, CDR1 MNHNS and CDR2 SASEGT. The DNA for the CDR3 is TGTGCCAGCAGTTACGTTACAGGGGATGGAGCTTTCTTT. It yields the protein CASSYVTGDGAFF.

Turning to this clonotype: One end of the junction is discordant with germline, which a read error may explain. CDR3 nucleotides: TGTGCCAGCAATTCCCCCGGGGGCTCCTACGAGCGGTACTTC. It codes for CASNSPGGSYERYF. The chain uses TRBV28 and TRBJ2-7; tentatively, D is TRBD1 or TRBD2 (6 bases each). The CDR3 loop spans 14 amino acids. Germline CDR1 is MDHEN and CDR2 is SYDVKM.

This clonotype occurred a few times. The chain couples TRBV18 to TRBJ2-3, with 7 bases lining up with TRBD1. The CDR3 consists of 14 residues. V trimming: 3 bases; J trimming: 4 bases; junction bases outside the gene matches: 4. Germline values: CDR1 KGHSH, CDR2 LQKENI. The CDR3 DNA sequence: TGTGCCAGCTCACCTCGTGACAGGGCAGATACGCAGTATTTT. It yields the protein CASSPRDRADTQYF.

CDR3 amino acids: CASSSPRMDNEQFF. DNA for the CDR3: TGTGCCAGCAGTTCGCCCCGAATGGACAATGAGCAGTTCTTC. The chain carries TRBV12-3 or TRBV12-4 and TRBJ2-1, with D unclear. Trimming removed 4 bases at V and 5 bases at J, with 12 bases between. CDR3 length: 14 residues.

The chain uses TRBV4-1 and TRBJ2-1, with 12 bases identical to TRBD2. The CDR3 loop spans 16 amino acids. CDR1 is MGHRA and CDR2 is YSYEKL in the germline V gene. Trimming cost V 2 bases and J 4 bases; bases outside gene matches: 3. The CDR3 is CASSQQLAGGYNEQFF. In DNA form, the CDR3 reads TGCGCCAGCAGCCAACAACTAGCGGGAGGATACAATGAGCAGTTCTTC.

The table lists this clonotype with many counts. The chain combines TRBV12-3 or TRBV12-4 with TRBJ1-2; TRBD1 might be the D (5 bases). The CDR3 runs to 12 residues. Trimming cost V 3 bases and J 4 bases, with 6 bases left between them. The CDR3, as DNA: TGTGCCAGCAGTTTGACAGTCTATGGCTACACCTTC. Translation: CASSLTVYGYTF.

The sample holds many counts of this clonotype. This CDR3 reads CASGLGTSGILGEQFF. The CDR3 DNA reads as TGTGCTAGTGGTTTGGGGACTAGCGGGATTTTAGGGGAGCAGTTCTTC. This rearrangement joins TRBV12-5 to TRBJ2-1; 12 bases are shared with TRBD2. This CDR3 comprises 16 residues. Germline V CDR1 and CDR2: LGHNT, FRNRAP. Trimming removed 1 base from V and 10 bases from J; junction bases left unmatched: 8.

To note about this clonotype: As the CDR3 is not closed by the conserved phenylalanine or tryptophan, this likely results from a read error. This rearrangement joins TRBV2 to TRBJ2-1; D is possibly TRBD2 (6 bases). Looked up from germline, CDR1 is SNHLY and CDR2 is FYNNEI. Trimming shortened V by 6 bases and J by 6 bases, and 9 bases separated the two germline ends. The CDR3 runs to 12 residues. CDR3 in amino acids: CASRGGVNEQFL. The CDR3 nucleotides read TGTGCCAGCAGGGGCGGGGTCAATGAGCAGTTCCTC.

CDR3 nucleotides: TGTGCCAGTAGTATAGAGGCTAGGAGTTTTCAGCCCCAGCATTTT. Amino acid sequence: CASSIEARSFQPQHF. J is TRBJ1-5 and V is TRBV19, with unresolved D. The germline V gene encodes CDR1 LNHDA and CDR2 SQIVND (reference sequence). V shed 0 bases and J shed 6 bases, with 12 bases lying between them. CDR3 length: 15 residues.

This clonotype was observed many times. J is TRBJ2-3 and V is TRBV2; 9 bases agree with TRBD2. This CDR3 is built from 14 residues. V lost 7 bases to trimming and J lost 3 bases; unmatched junction nucleotides: 5. Germline V gene data show CDR1 as SNHLY and CDR2 as FYNNEI. The CDR3 nucleotides are TGTGCCAGCAAACCGGGACTAGCTACAGATACGCAGTATTTT. Amino acids: CASKPGLATDTQYF.